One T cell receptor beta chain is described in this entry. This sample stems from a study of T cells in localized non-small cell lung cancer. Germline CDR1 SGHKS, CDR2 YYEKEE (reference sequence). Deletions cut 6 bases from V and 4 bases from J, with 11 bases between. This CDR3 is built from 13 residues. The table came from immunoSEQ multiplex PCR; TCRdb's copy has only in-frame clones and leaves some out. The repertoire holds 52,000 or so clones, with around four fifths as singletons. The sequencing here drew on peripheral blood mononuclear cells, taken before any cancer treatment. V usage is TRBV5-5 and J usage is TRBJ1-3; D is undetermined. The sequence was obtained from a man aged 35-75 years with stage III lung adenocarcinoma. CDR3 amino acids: CASTPGSGNTIYF. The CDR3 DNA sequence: TGTGCCAGCACCCCAGGCTCCGGAAACACCATATATTTT.